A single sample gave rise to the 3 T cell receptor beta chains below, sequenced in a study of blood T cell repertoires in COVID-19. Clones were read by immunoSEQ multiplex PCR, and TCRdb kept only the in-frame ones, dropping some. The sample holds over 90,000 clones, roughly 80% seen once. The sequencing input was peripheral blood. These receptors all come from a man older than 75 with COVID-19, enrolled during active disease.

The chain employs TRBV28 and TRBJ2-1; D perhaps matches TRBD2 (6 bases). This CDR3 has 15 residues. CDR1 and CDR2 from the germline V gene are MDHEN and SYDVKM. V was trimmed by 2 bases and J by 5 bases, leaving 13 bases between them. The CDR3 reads CASSLLGTGHNEQFF. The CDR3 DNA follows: TGTGCCAGCAGTTTACTGGGGACTGGGCACAATGAGCAGTTCTTC. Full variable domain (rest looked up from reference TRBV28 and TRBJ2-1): DVKVTQSSRYLVKRTGEKVFLECVQDMDHENMFWYRQDPGLGLRLIYFSYDVKMKEKGDIPEGYSVSREKKERFSLILESASTNQTSMYLCASSLLGTGHNEQFFGPGTRLTVL.

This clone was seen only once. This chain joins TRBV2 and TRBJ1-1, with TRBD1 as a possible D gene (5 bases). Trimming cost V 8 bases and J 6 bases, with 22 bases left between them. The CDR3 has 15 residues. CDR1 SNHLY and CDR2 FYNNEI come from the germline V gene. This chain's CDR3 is CASRGVPGRGAEAFF. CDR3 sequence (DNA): TGTGCCAGCCGGGGGGTTCCAGGTAGGGGCGCTGAAGCTTTCTTT.

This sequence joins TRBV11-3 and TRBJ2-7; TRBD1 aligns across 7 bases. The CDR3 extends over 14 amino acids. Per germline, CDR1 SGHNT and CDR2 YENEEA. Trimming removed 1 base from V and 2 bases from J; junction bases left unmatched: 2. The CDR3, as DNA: TGTGCCAGCAGCTTAGGAGGACAGGCCTACGAGCAGTACTTC. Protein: CASSLGGQAYEQYF.